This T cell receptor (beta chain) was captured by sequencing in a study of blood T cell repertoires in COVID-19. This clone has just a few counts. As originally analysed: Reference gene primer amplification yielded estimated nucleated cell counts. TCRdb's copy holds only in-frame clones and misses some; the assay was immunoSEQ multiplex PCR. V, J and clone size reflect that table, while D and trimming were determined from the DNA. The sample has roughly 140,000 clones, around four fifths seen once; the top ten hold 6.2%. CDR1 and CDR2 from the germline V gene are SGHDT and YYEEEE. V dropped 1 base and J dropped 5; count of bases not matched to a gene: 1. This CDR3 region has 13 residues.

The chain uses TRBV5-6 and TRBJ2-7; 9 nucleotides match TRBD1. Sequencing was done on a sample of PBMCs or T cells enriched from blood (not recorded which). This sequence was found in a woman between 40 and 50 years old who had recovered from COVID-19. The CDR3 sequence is CASSLTGGHEQYF. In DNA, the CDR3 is TGTGCCAGCAGCTTGACAGGGGGCCACGAGCAGTACTTC.